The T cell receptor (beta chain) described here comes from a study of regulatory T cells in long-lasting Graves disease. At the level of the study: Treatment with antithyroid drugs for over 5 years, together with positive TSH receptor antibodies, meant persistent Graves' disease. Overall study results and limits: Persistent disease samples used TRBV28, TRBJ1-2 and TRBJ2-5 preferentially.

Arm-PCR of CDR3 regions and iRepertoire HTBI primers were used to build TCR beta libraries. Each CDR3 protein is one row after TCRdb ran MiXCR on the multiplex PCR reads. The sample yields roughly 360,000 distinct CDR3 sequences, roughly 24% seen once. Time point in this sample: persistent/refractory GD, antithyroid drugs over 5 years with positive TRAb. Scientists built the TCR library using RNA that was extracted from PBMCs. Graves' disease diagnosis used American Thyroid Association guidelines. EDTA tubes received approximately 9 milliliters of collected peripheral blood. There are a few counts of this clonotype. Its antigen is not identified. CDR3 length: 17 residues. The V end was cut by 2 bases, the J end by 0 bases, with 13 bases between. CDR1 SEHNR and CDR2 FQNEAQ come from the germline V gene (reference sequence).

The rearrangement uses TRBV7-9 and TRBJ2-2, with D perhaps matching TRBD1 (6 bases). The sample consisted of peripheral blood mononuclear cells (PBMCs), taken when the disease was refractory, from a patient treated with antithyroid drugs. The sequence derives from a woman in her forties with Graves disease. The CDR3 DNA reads TGTGCCAGCAGCTTACCCCGGACAGTTCCGAACACCGGGGAGCTGTTTTTT. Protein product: CASSLPRTVPNTGELFF.